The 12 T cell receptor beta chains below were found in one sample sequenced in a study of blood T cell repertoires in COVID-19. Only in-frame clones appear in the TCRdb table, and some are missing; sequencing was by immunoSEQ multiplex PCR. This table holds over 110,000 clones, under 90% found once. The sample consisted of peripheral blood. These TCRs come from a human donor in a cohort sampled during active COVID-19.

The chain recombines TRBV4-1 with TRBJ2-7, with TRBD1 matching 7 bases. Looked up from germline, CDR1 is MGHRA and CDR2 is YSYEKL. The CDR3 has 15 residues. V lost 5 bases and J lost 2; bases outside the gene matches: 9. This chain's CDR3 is CASSNLGQATYEQYF. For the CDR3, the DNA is TGCGCCAGCAGCAACTTAGGACAGGCTACCTACGAGCAGTACTTC.

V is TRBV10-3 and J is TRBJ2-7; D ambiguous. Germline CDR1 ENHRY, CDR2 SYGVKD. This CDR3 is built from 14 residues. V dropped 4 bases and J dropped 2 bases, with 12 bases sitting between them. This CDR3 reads CAISAVLGTYEQYF. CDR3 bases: TGTGCCATCAGTGCGGTCTTGGGCACCTACGAGCAGTACTTC.

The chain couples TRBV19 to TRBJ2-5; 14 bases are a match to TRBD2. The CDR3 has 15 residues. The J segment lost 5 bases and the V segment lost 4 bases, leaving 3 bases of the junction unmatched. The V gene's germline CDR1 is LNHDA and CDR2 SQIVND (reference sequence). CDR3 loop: CASSRGLAGVETQYF. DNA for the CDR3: TGTGCCAGTAGTAGGGGACTAGCGGGAGTGGAGACCCAGTACTTC.

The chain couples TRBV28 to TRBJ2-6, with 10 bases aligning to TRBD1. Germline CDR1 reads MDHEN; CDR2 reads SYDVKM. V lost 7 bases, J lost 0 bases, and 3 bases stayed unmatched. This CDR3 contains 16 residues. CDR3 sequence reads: CASTGQGISGANVLTF. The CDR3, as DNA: TGTGCCAGCACGGGACAGGGGATCTCTGGGGCCAACGTCCTGACTTTC. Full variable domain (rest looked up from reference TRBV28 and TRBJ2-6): DVKVTQSSRYLVKRTGEKVFLECVQDMDHENMFWYRQDPGLGLRLIYFSYDVKMKEKGDIPEGYSVSREKKERFSLILESASTNQTSMYLCASTGQGISGANVLTFGAGSRLTVL.

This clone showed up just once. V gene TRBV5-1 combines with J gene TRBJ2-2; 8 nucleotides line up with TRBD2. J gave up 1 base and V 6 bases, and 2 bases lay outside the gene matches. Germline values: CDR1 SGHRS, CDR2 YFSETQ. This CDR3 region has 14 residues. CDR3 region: CASMGLVNTGELFF. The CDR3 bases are TGCGCCAGCATGGGACTAGTGAACACCGGGGAGCTGTTTTTT.

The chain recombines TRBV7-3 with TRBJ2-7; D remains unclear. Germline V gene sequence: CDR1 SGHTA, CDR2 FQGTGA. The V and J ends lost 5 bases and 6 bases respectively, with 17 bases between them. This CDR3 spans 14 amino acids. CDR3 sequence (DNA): TGTGCCAGCAGCCCCTCCTTAGGAGCTAGCGAGCAGTACTTC. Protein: CASSPSLGASEQYF.

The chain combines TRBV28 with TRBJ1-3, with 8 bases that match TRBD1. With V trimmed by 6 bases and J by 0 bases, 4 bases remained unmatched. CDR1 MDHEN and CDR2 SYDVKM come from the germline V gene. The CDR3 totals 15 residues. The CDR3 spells CASSPGGLSGNTIYF. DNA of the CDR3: TGTGCCAGCAGCCCAGGGGGCCTCTCTGGAAACACCATATATTTT.

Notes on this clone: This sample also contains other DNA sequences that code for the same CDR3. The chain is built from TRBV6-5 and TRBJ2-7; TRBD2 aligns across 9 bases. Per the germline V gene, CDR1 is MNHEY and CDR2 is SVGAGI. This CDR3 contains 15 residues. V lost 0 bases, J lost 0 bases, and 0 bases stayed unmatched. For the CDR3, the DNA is TGTGCCAGCAGTTACTCTAGCGGGAGCTCCTACGAGCAGTACTTC. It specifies CASSYSSGSSYEQYF.

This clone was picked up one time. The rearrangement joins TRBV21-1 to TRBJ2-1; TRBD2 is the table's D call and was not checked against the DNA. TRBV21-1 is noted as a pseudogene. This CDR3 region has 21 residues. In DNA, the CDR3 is TGTGCCAGCAGCATTTCCGGGACTAGCGGGAGGAACCAGAGATCCTACAATGAGCAGTTCTTC. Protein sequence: CASSISGTSGRNQRSYNEQFF.

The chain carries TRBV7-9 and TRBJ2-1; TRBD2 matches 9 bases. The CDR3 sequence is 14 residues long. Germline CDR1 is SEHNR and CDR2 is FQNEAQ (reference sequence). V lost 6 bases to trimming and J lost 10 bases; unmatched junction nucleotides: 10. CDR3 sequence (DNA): TGTGCCAGCAGGACTAGCGGAGGCGGTGTGGAGCAGTTCTTC. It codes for CASRTSGGGVEQFF.

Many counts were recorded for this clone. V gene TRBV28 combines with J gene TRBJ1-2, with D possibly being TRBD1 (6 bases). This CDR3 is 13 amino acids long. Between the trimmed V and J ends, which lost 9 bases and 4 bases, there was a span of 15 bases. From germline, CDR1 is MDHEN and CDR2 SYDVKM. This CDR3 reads CASSAGGAYGYTF. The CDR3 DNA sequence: TGTGCCAGTTCAGCGGGGGGGGCCTATGGCTACACCTTC.

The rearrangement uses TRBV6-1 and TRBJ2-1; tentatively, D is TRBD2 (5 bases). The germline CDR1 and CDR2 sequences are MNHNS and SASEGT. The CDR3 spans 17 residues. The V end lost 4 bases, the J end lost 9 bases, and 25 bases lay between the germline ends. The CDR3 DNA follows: TGTGCCAGCAGTGGCCTTACGGTCCTAGCTTCCCTTGTTGAGCAGTTCTTC. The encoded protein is CASSGLTVLASLVEQFF.